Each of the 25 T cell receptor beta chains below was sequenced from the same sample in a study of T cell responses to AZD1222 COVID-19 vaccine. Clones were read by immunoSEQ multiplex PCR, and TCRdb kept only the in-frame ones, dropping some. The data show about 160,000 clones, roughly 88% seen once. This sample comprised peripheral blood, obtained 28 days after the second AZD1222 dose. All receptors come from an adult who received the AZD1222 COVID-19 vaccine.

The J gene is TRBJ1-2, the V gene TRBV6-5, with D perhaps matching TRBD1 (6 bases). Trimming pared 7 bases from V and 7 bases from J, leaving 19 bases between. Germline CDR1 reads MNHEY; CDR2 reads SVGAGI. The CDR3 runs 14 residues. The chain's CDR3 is CASTSNRVLGGYTF. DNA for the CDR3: TGTGCCAGCACCTCAAACAGGGTGTTGGGTGGCTACACCTTC.

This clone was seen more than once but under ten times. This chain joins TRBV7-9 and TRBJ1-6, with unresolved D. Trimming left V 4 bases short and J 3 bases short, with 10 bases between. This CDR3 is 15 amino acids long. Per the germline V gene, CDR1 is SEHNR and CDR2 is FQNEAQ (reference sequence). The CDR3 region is CASSSQEGYNSPLHF. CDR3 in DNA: TGTGCCAGCAGCTCGCAGGAGGGCTATAATTCACCCCTCCACTTT.

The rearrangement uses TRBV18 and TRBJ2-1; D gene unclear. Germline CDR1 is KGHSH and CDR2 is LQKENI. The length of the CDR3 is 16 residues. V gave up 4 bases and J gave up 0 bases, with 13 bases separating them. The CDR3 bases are TGTGCCAGCTCACACGGGCGACTGAGCTCCTACAATGAGCAGTTCTTC. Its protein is CASSHGRLSSYNEQFF.

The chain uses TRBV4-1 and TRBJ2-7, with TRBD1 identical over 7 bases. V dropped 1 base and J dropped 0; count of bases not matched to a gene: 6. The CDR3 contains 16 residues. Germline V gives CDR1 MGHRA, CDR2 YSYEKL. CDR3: CASSQAADRVSYEQYF. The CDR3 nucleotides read TGCGCCAGCAGCCAAGCCGCCGACAGGGTCTCCTACGAGCAGTACTTC.

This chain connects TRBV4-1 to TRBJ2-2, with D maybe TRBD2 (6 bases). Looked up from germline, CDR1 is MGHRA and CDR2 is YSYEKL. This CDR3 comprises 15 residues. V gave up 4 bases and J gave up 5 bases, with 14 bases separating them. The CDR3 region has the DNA TGCGCCAGCAGCCTAGTACTCGGGGGTACCGGGGAGCTGTTTTTT. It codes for CASSLVLGGTGELFF.

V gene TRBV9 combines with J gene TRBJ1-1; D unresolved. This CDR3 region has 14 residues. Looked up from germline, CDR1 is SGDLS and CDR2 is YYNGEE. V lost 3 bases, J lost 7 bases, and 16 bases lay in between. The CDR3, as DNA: TGTGCCAGCAGCGAAGACCTCCGCGCGGGTGAAGCTTTCTTT. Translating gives CASSEDLRAGEAFF. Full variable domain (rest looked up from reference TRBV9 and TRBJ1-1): DSGVTQTPKHLITATGQRVTLRCSPRSGDLSVYWYQQSLDQGLQFLIQYYNGEERAKGNILERFSAQQFPDLHSELNLSSLELGDSALYFCASSEDLRAGEAFFGQGTRLTVV.

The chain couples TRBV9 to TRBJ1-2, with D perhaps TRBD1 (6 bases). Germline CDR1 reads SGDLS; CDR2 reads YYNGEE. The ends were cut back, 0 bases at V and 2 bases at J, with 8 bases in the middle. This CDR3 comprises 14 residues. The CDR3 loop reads CASSVVTGNYGYTF. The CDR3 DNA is TGTGCCAGCAGCGTAGTTACAGGGAACTATGGCTACACCTTC. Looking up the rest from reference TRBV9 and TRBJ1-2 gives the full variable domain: DSGVTQTPKHLITATGQRVTLRCSPRSGDLSVYWYQQSLDQGLQFLIQYYNGEERAKGNILERFSAQQFPDLHSELNLSSLELGDSALYFCASSVVTGNYGYTFGSGTRLTVV.

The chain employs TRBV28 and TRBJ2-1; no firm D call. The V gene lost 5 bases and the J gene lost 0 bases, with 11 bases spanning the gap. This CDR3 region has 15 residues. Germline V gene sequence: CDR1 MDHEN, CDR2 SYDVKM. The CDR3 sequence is CASSPPLSSYNEQFF. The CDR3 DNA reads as TGTGCCAGCAGTCCCCCATTGAGCTCCTACAATGAGCAGTTCTTC.

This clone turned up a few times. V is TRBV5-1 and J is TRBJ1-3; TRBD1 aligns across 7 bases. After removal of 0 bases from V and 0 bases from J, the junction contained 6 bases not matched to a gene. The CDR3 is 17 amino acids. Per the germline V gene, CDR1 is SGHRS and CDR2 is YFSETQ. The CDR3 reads CASSLVPGGNSGNTIYF. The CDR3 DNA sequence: TGCGCCAGCAGCTTGGTCCCAGGGGGGAACTCTGGAAACACCATATATTTT.

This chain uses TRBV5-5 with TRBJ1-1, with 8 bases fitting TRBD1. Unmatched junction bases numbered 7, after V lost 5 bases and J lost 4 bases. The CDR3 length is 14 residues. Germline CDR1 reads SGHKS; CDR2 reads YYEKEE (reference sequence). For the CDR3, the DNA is TGTGCCAGCAGTTATGACAGGGGTTTCACTGAAGCTTTCTTT. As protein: CASSYDRGFTEAFF. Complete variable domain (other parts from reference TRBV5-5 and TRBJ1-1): DAGVTQSPTHLIKTRGQQVTLRCSPISGHKSVSWYQQVLGQGPQFIFQYYEKEERGRGNFPDRFSARQFPNYSSELNVNALLLGDSALYLCASSYDRGFTEAFFGQGTRLTVV.

CDR3 DNA sequence: TGTGCCAGCAGCTCCGACAGGGCCTATGGCTACACCTTC. This sequence encodes CASSSDRAYGYTF. The chain links TRBV13 to TRBJ1-2; the match to TRBD1 covers 7 bases. This CDR3 spans 13 amino acids. The germline V gene has CDR1 PRHDT and CDR2 FYEKMQ (reference sequence). V gave up 4 bases and J gave up 4 bases; unmatched junction bases: 3.

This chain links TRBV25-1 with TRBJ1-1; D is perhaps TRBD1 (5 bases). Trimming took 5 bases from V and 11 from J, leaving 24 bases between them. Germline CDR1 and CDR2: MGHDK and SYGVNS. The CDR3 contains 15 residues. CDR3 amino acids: CASSSTGASTLGAFF. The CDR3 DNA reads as TGTGCCAGCAGTTCCACCGGGGCTAGTACTTTAGGGGCTTTCTTT.

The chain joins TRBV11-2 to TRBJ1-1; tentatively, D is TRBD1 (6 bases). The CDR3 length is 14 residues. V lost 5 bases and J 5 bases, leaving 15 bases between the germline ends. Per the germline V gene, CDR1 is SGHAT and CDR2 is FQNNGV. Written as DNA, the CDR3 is TGTGCCAGCAGCACCACAGGGTTAGGTACTGAAGCTTTCTTT. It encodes CASSTTGLGTEAFF.

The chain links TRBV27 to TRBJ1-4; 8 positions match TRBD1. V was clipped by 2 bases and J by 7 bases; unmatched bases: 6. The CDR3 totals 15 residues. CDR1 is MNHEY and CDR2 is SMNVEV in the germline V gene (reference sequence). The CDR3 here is CASSLRRGLGEKLFF. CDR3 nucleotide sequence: TGTGCCAGCAGTTTACGCAGGGGGCTAGGTGAAAAACTGTTTTTT. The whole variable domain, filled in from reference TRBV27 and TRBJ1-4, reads EAQVTQNPRYLITVTGKKLTVTCSQNMNHEYMSWYRQDPGLGLRQIYYSMNVEVTDKGDVPEGYKVSRKEKRNFPLILESPSPNQTSLYFCASSLRRGLGEKLFFGSGTQLSVL.

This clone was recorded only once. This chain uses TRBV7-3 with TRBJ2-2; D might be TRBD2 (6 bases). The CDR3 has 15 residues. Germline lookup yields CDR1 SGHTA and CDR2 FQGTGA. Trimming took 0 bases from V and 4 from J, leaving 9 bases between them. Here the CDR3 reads CASSLTGGTTGELFF. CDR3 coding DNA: TGTGCCAGCAGCTTAACTGGCGGGACCACCGGGGAGCTGTTTTTT. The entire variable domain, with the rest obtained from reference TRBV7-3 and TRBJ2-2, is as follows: GAGVSQTPSNKVTEKGKYVELRCDPISGHTALYWYRQSLGQGPEFLIYFQGTGAADDSGLPNDRFFAVRPEGSVSTLKIQRTERGDSAVYLCASSLTGGTTGELFFGEGSRLTVL.

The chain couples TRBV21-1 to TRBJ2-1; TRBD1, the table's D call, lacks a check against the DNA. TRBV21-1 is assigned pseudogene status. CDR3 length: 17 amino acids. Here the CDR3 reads CASSSRLPGKHYNEQFF. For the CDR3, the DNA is TGTGCCAGCAGCAGTAGATTGCCAGGGAAACATTACAATGAGCAGTTCTTC.

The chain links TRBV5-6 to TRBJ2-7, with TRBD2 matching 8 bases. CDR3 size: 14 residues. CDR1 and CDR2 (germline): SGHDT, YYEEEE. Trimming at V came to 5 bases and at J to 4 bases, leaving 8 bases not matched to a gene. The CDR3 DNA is TGTGCCAGCAGTTACAGGCGGGGGGCTTACGAGCAGTACTTC. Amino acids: CASSYRRGAYEQYF.

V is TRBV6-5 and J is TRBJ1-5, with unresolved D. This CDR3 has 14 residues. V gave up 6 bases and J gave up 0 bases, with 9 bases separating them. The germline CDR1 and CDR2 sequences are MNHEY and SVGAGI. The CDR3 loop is CASRSGNSNQPQHF. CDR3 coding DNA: TGTGCCAGCAGATCGGGCAATAGCAATCAGCCCCAGCATTTT.

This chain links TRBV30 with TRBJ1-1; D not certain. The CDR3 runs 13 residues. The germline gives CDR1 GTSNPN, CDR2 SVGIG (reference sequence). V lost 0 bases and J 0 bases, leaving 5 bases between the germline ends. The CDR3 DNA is TGTGCCTGGAGTGTGAGTGTGAACACTGAAGCTTTCTTT. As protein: CAWSVSVNTEAFF.

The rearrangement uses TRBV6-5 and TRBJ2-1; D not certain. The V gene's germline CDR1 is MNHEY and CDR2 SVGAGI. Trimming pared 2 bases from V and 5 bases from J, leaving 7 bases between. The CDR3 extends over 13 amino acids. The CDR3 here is CASSYAHNNEQFF. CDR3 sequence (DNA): TGTGCCAGCAGTTACGCACATAACAATGAGCAGTTCTTC.

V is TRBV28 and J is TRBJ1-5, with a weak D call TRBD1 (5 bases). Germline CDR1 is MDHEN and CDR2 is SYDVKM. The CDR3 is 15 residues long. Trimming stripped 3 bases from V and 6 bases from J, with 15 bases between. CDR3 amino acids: CASSFRDQWGQPQHF. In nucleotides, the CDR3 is TGTGCCAGCAGTTTTCGGGACCAATGGGGTCAGCCCCAGCATTTT.

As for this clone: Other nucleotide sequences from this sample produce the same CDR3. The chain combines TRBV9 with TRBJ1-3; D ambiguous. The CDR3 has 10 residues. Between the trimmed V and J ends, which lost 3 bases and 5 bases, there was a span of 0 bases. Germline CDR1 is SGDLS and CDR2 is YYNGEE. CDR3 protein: CASSGNTIYF. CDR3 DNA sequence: TGTGCCAGCAGCGGAAACACCATATATTTT.

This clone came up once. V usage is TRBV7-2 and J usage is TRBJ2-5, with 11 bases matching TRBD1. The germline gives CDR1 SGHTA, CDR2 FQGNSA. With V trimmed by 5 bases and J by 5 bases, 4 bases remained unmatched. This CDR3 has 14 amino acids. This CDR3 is CASSTGTGGETQYF. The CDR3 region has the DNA TGTGCCAGCAGCACCGGGACAGGGGGTGAGACCCAGTACTTC.

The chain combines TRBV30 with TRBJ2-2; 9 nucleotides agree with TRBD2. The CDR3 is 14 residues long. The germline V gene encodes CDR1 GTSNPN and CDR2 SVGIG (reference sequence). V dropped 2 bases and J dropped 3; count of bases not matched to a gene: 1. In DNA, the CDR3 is TGTGCCTGGAGTAGCGGGGGGCACACCGGGGAGCTGTTTTTT. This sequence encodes CAWSSGGHTGELFF.

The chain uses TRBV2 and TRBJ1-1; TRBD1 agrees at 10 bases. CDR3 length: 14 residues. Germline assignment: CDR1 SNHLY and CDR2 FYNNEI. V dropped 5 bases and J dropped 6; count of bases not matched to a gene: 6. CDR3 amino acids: CASSWTGGVSEAFF. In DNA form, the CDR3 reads TGTGCCAGCAGTTGGACAGGGGGGGTCTCTGAAGCTTTCTTT.